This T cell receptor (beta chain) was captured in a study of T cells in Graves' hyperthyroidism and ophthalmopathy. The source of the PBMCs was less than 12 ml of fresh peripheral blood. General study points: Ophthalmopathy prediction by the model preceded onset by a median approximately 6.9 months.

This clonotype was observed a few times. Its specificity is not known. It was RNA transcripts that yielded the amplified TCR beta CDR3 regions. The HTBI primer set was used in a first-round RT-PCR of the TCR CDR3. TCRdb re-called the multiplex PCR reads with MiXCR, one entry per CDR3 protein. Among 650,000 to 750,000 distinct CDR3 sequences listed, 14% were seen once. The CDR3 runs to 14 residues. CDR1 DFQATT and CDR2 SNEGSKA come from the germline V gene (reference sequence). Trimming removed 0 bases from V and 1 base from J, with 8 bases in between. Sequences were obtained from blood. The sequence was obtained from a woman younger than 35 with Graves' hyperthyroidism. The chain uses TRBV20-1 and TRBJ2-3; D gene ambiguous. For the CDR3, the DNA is TGCAGTGCTAGAGATCTGTGGGGCACAGATACGCAGTATTTT. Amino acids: CSARDLWGTDTQYF.